Listed below are T cell receptor beta chains from one sample, sequenced in a study of PD-1 blockade in classical Hodgkin lymphoma. TCRdb keeps only in-frame clones here, not all; method: immunoSEQ multiplex PCR. The top ten hold about 6.4% of the sample, which has 95,000 to 100,000 clones, roughly 89% seen once. The starting material was peripheral blood mononuclear cells (PBMCs), obtained before the second cycle of nivolumab. The receptor source for this set is a human donor with classical Hodgkin lymphoma. Each CDR3 is given with its conserved first and last residue. Each record gives: clone size, V gene, J gene, CDR3 length, D gene, CDR3 protein, CDR3 DNA. D genes are given only for firm matches. The size field is filled for only some rows; it gives once, few, many or a size class.

clone_size: once; v_call: TRBV19; j_call: TRBJ1-5; cdr3_length: 14; d_call: .; cdr3_aa: CASSSSGGNQPQHF; cdr3_nt: TGTGCCAGTAGCTCGTCGGGGGGCAATCAGCCCCAGCATTTT
clone_size: .; v_call: TRBV6-1; j_call: TRBJ2-7; cdr3_length: 14; d_call: .; cdr3_aa: CASSEGQFSYEQYF; cdr3_nt: TGTGCCAGCAGTGAAGGGCAGTTTTCCTACGAGCAGTACTTC
clone_size: .; v_call: TRBV12-5; j_call: TRBJ2-3; cdr3_length: 16; d_call: .; cdr3_aa: CASGLVIVRSTDTQYF; cdr3_nt: TGTGCTAGTGGTTTGGTCATCGTCAGGAGCACAGATACGCAGTATTTT
clone_size: .; v_call: TRBV11-3; j_call: TRBJ2-7; cdr3_length: 14; d_call: .; cdr3_aa: CASSLRQGSYEQYF; cdr3_nt: TGTGCCAGCAGCTTGCGGCAGGGGTCCTACGAGCAGTACTTC
clone_size: .; v_call: TRBV23-1; j_call: TRBJ2-4; cdr3_length: 15; d_call: .; cdr3_aa: CASSQRRGCQNIQYF; cdr3_nt: TGCGCCAGCAGTCAACGTAGGGGGTGCCAAAACATTCAGTACTTC
clone_size: .; v_call: TRBV5-1; j_call: TRBJ1-5; cdr3_length: 13; d_call: TRBD1; cdr3_aa: CASSSGQGWPQHF; cdr3_nt: TGCGCCAGCAGCTCCGGACAGGGCTGGCCCCAGCATTTT
clone_size: few; v_call: TRBV27; j_call: TRBJ2-5; cdr3_length: 13; d_call: .; cdr3_aa: CASSSAAQETQYF; cdr3_nt: TGTGCCAGCAGTTCCGCGGCCCAAGAGACCCAGTACTTC
clone_size: .; v_call: TRBV9; j_call: TRBJ2-7; cdr3_length: 15; d_call: .; cdr3_aa: CASSVAVGPSYEQYF; cdr3_nt: TGTGCCAGCAGCGTAGCCGTGGGGCCCTCCTACGAGCAGTACTTC
clone_size: .; v_call: TRBV11-2; j_call: TRBJ1-3; cdr3_length: 15; d_call: TRBD1; cdr3_aa: CASSSGTGGFNTIYF; cdr3_nt: TGTGCCAGCAGCTCGGGGACAGGGGGCTTCAACACCATATATTTT
clone_size: .; v_call: TRBV7-9; j_call: TRBJ2-7; cdr3_length: 13; d_call: .; cdr3_aa: CASSLLLSEEQYF; cdr3_nt: TGTGCCAGCAGCCTCCTTTTAAGTGAAGAGCAGTACTTC
clone_size: .; v_call: TRBV5-1; j_call: TRBJ1-3; cdr3_length: 17; d_call: TRBD1; cdr3_aa: CASSYADRAQAGNTIYF; cdr3_nt: TGCGCCAGCAGCTACGCGGACAGGGCGCAAGCTGGAAACACCATATATTTT
clone_size: .; v_call: TRBV7-3; j_call: TRBJ1-4; cdr3_length: 15; d_call: .; cdr3_aa: CASSLRAGGEEKLFF; cdr3_nt: TGTGCCAGCAGCTTAAGAGCGGGGGGCGAGGAAAAACTGTTTTTT
clone_size: once; v_call: TRBV6-5; j_call: TRBJ2-2; cdr3_length: 15; d_call: .; cdr3_aa: CASSYGGLGTGELFF; cdr3_nt: TGTGCCAGCAGTTACGGGGGTTTGGGCACCGGGGAGCTGTTTTTT
clone_size: .; v_call: TRBV4-1; j_call: TRBJ2-7; cdr3_length: 16; d_call: .; cdr3_aa: CASSQEPSPSTYEQYF; cdr3_nt: TGCGCCAGCAGCCAAGAACCCAGCCCCTCCACCTACGAGCAGTACTTC
clone_size: .; v_call: TRBV27; j_call: TRBJ2-7; cdr3_length: 12; d_call: TRBD2; cdr3_aa: CATASGSYEQYF; cdr3_nt: TGTGCCACCGCTAGCGGATCCTACGAGCAGTACTTC
clone_size: .; v_call: TRBV29-1; j_call: TRBJ2-1; cdr3_length: 15; d_call: .; cdr3_aa: CSAGPRAGPGNEQFF; cdr3_nt: TGCAGCGCCGGACCGCGGGCTGGCCCAGGGAATGAGCAGTTCTTC
clone_size: .; v_call: TRBV6-5; j_call: TRBJ2-1; cdr3_length: 16; d_call: .; cdr3_aa: CASSYRGLGGYNEQFF; cdr3_nt: TGTGCCAGCAGTTATCGAGGACTAGGGGGGTACAATGAGCAGTTCTTC
clone_size: .; v_call: TRBV2; j_call: TRBJ1-1; cdr3_length: 13; d_call: .; cdr3_aa: CASSYQGGTEAFF; cdr3_nt: TGTGCCAGCAGCTATCAGGGCGGGACTGAAGCTTTCTTT
clone_size: .; v_call: TRBV27; j_call: TRBJ1-2; cdr3_length: 13; d_call: TRBD1; cdr3_aa: CASSLGQGAGYTF; cdr3_nt: TGTGCCAGCAGTTTAGGACAGGGGGCGGGCTACACCTTC
clone_size: .; v_call: TRBV10-3; j_call: TRBJ2-1; cdr3_length: 11; d_call: .; cdr3_aa: CAISELNEQFF; cdr3_nt: TGTGCCATCAGTGAGCTTAATGAGCAGTTCTTC
clone_size: once; v_call: TRBV9; j_call: TRBJ1-2; cdr3_length: 15; d_call: .; cdr3_aa: CASSPGGGEAYGYTF; cdr3_nt: TGTGCCAGCAGCCCCGGTGGGGGCGAGGCCTATGGCTACACCTTC
clone_size: .; v_call: TRBV9; j_call: TRBJ1-1; cdr3_length: 14; d_call: .; cdr3_aa: CASSTRGENTEAFF; cdr3_nt: TGTGCCAGCAGCACGAGGGGGGAGAACACTGAAGCTTTCTTT
clone_size: .; v_call: TRBV10-1; j_call: TRBJ1-6; cdr3_length: 14; d_call: TRBD1; cdr3_aa: CASSVDRWASPLHF; cdr3_nt: TGCGCCAGCAGTGTGGACAGGTGGGCTTCACCCCTCCACTTT
clone_size: .; v_call: TRBV9; j_call: TRBJ2-2; cdr3_length: 14; d_call: TRBD1; cdr3_aa: CASSTGTDTGELFF; cdr3_nt: TGTGCCAGCAGCACCGGGACAGACACCGGGGAGCTGTTTTTT
clone_size: .; v_call: TRBV6-6; j_call: TRBJ2-1; cdr3_length: 15; d_call: .; cdr3_aa: CASSYPATGNNEQFF; cdr3_nt: TGTGCCAGCAGTTATCCCGCGACAGGTAACAATGAGCAGTTCTTC
clone_size: .; v_call: TRBV7-2; j_call: TRBJ1-2; cdr3_length: 12; d_call: .; cdr3_aa: CASSPQRSGYTF; cdr3_nt: TGTGCCAGCAGCCCGCAGAGGTCGGGCTACACCTTC
clone_size: .; v_call: TRBV7-3; j_call: TRBJ2-5; cdr3_length: 15; d_call: .; cdr3_aa: CASSLIGHLWETQYF; cdr3_nt: TGTGCCAGCAGCTTAATAGGCCATCTCTGGGAGACCCAGTACTTC